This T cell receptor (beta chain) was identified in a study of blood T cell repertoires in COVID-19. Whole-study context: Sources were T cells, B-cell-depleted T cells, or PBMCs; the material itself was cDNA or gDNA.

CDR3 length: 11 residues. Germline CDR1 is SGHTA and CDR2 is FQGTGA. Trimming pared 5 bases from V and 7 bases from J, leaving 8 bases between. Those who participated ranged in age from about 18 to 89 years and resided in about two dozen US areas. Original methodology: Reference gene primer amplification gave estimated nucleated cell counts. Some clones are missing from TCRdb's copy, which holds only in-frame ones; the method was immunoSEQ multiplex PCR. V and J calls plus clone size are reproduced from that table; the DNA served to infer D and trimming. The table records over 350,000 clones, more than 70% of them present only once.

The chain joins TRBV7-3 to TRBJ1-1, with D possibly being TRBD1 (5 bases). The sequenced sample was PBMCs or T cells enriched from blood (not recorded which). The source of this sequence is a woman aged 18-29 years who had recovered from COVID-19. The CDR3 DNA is TGTGCCAGCAGCGCAGGGCATGAAGCTTTCTTT. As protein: CASSAGHEAFF.